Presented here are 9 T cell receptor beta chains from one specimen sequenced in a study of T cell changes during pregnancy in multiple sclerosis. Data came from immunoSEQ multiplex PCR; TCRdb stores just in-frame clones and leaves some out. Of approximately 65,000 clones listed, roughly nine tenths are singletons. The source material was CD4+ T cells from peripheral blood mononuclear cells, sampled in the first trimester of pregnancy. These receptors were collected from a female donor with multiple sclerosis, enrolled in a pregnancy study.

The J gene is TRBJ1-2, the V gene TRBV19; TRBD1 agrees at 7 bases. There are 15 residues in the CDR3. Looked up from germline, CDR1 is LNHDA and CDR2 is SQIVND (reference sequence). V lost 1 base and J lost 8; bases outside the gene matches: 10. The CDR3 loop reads CASSIGLTGLGGYTF. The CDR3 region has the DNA TGTGCCAGTAGTATAGGTTTGACAGGGCTCGGGGGCTACACCTTC.

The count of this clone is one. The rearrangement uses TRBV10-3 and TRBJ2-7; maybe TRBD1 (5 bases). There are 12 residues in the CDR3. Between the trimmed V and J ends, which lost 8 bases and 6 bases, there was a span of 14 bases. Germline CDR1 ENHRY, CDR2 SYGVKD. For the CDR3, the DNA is TGTGCCATCGGACGTGCAGGGTTCGAGCAGTACTTC. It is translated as CAIGRAGFEQYF.

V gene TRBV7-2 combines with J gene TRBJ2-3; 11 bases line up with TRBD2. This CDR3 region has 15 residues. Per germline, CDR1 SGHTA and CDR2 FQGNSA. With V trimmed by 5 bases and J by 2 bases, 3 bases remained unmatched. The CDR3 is CASSMGLAATDTQYF. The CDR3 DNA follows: TGTGCCAGCAGCATGGGACTAGCGGCCACAGATACGCAGTATTTT.

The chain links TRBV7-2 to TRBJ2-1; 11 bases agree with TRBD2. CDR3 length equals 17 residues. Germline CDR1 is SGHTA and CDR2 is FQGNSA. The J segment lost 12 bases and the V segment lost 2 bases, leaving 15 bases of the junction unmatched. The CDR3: CASSLRRKLAGESVQFF. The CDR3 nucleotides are TGTGCCAGCAGCTTACGGCGGAAACTAGCGGGGGAAAGTGTGCAGTTCTTC. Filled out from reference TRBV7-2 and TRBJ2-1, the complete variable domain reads GAGVSQSPSNKVTEKGKDVELRCDPISGHTALYWYRQSLGQGLEFLIYFQGNSAPDKSGLPSDRFSAERTGGSVSTLTIQRTQQEDSAVYLCASSLRRKLAGESVQFFGPGTRLTVL.

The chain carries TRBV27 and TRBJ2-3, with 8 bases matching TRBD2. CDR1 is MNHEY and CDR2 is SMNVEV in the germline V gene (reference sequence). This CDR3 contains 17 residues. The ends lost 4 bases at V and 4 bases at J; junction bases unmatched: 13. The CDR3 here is CASSSDTPAGVADTQYF. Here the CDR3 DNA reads TGTGCCAGCAGTTCCGACACGCCAGCGGGGGTCGCAGATACGCAGTATTTT.

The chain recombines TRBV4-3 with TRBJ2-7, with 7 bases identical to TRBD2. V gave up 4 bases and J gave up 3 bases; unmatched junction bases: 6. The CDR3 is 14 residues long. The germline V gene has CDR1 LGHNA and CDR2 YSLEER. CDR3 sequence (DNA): TGCGCCAGCAGCCCTACGGGGGGTCTCTACGAGCAGTACTTC. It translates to CASSPTGGLYEQYF.

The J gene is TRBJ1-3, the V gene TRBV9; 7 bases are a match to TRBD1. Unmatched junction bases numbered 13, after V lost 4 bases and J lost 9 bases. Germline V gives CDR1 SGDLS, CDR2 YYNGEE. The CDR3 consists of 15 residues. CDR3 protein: CASSPGDRSGGTIYF. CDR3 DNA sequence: TGTGCCAGCAGCCCCGGCGACCGATCAGGGGGCACCATATATTTT.

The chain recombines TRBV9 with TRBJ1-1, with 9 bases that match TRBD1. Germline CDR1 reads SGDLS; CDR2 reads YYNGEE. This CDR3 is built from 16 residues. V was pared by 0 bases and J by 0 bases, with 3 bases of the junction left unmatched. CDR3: CASSVGGQGLNTEAFF. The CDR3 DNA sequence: TGTGCCAGCAGCGTAGGAGGACAGGGGTTGAACACTGAAGCTTTCTTT.

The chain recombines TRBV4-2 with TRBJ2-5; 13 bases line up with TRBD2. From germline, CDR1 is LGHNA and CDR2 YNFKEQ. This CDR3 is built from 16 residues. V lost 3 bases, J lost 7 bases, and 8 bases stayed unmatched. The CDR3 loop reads CASSQGTSGAEGTQYF. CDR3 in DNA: TGTGCCAGCAGCCAGGGGACTAGCGGGGCGGAGGGGACCCAGTACTTC.